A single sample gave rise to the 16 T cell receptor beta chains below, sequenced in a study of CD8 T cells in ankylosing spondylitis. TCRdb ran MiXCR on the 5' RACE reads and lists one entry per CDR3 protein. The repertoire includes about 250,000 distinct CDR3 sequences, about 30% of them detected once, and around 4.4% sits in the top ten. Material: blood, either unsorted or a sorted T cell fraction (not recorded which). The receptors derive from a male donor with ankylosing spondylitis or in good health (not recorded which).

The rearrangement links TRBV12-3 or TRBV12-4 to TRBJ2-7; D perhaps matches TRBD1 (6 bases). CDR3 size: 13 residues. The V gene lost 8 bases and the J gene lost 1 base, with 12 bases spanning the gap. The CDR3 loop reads CASQGQLSYEQYF. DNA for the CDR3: TGTGCCAGCCAGGGACAATTGTCCTACGAGCAGTACTTC.

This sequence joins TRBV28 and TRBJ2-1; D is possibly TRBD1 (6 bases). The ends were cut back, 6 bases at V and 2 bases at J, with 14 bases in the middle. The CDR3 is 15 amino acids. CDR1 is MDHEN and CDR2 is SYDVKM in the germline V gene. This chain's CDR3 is CASSKTGPPYNEQFF. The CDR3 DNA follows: TGTGCCAGCAGCAAAACAGGGCCTCCCTACAATGAGCAGTTCTTC. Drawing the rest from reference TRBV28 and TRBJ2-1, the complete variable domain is DVKVTQSSRYLVKRTGEKVFLECVQDMDHENMFWYRQDPGLGLRLIYFSYDVKMKEKGDIPEGYSVSREKKERFSLILESASTNQTSMYLCASSKTGPPYNEQFFGPGTRLTVL.

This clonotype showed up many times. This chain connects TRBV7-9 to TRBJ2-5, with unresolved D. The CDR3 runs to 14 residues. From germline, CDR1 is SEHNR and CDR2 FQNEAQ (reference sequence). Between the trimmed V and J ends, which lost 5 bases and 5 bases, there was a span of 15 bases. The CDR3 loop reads CASSPTKGQETQYF. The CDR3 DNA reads TGTGCCAGCAGCCCAACCAAAGGCCAGGAGACCCAGTACTTC.

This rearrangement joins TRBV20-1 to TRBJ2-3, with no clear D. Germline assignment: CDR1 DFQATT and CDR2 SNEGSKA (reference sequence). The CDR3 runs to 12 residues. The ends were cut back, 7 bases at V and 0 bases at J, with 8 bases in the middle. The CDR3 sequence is CSGVRSTDTQYF. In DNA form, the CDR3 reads TGCAGTGGTGTCCGGAGCACAGATACGCAGTATTTT.

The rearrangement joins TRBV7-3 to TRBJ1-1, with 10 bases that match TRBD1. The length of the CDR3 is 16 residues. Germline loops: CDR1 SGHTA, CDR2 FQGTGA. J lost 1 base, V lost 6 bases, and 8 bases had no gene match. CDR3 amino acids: CASSIDRGLSNTEAFF. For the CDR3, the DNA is TGTGCCAGCAGTATCGACAGGGGGCTTTCGAACACTGAAGCTTTCTTT.

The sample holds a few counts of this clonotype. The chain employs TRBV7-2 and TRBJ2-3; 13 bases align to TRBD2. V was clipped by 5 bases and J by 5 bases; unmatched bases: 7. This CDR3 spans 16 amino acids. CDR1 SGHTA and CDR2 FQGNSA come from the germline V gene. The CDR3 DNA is TGTGCCAGCAGCCCACTAGCGGGGGGGCGGGGAGATACGCAGTATTTT. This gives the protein CASSPLAGGRGDTQYF.

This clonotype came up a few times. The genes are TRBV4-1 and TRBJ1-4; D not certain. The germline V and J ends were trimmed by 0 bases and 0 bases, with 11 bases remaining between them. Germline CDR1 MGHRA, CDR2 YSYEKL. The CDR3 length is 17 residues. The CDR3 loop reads CASSQEGRASTNEKLFF. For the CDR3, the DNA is TGCGCCAGCAGCCAAGAGGGCAGAGCTTCAACTAATGAAAAACTGTTTTTT.

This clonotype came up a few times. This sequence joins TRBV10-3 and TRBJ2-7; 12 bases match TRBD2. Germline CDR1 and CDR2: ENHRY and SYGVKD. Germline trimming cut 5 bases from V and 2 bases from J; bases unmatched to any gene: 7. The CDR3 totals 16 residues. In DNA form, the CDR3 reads TGTGCCATCAGTCCCCTACTAGCGGGGGGCACCTACGAGCAGTACTTC. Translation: CAISPLLAGGTYEQYF.

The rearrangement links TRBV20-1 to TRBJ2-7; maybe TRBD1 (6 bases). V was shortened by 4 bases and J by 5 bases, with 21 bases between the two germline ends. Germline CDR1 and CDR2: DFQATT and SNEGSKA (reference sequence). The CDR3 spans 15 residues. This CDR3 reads CSAKPGTLAMDEQYF. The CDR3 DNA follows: TGCAGTGCTAAACCCGGGACACTCGCGATGGACGAGCAGTACTTC.

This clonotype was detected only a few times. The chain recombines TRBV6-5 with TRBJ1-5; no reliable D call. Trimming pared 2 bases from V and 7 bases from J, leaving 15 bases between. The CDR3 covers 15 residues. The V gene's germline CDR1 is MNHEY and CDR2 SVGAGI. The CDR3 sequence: CASSYVYGSGQPQHF. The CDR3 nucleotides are TGTGCCAGCAGTTACGTTTATGGGAGTGGGCAGCCCCAGCATTTT.

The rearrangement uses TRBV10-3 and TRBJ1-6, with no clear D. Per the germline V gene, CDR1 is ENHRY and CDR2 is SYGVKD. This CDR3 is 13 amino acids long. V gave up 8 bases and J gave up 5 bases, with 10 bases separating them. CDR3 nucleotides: TGTGCCATCCGGGTTGGCGATAATTCACCCCTCCACTTT. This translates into CAIRVGDNSPLHF.

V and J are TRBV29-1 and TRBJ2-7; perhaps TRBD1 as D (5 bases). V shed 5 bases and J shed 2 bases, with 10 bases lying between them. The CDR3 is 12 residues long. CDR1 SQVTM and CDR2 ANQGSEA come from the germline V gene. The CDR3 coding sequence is TGCAGCGTTCATACAGGAACCTACGAGCAGTACTTC. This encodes CSVHTGTYEQYF.

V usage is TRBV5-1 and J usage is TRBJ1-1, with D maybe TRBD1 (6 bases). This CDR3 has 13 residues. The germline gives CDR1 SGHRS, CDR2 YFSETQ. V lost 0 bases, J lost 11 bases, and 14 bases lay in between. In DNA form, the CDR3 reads TGCGCCAGCAGCTTGGAGGGGCAGGGGATCGCTTTCTTT. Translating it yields CASSLEGQGIAFF.

CDR3 sequence reads: CASKSGGLETQYF. CDR3 DNA sequence: TGTGCCAGCAAGTCTGGGGGGTTAGAGACCCAGTACTTC. The V and J genes are TRBV6-1 and TRBJ2-5; D is perhaps TRBD2 (6 bases). V lost 7 bases to trimming and J lost 4 bases, with 13 bases between them. The CDR3 has 13 residues. CDR1 and CDR2 from the germline V gene are MNHNS and SASEGT.

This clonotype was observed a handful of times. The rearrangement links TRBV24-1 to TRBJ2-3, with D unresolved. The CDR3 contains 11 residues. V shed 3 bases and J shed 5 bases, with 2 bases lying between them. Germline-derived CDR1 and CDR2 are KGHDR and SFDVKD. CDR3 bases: TGTGCCACCAGTGATCTAGATACGCAGTATTTT. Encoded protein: CATSDLDTQYF.

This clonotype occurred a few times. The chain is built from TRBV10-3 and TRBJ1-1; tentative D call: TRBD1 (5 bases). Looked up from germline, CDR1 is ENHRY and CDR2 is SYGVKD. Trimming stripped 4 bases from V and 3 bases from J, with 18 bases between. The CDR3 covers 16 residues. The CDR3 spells CAISGRGGSPYTEAFF. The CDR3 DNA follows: TGTGCCATCAGTGGTCGGGGGGGGTCCCCCTACACTGAAGCTTTCTTT.